This TCR beta chain was observed in a study of blood T cell repertoires in COVID-19. Study in general: The United States, Italy and Spain supplied acute and convalescent COVID-19 samples. T cells, B-cell-depleted T cells, or PBMCs provided the cDNA or gDNA that served as material.

A note on this clone: Other DNA sequences in the same sample also yield this CDR3.

TCRdb's copy holds only in-frame clones and misses some; the assay was immunoSEQ multiplex PCR. The sample has around 310,000 clones; around 91% are singletons. CDR1 is SGHRS and CDR2 is YFSETQ in the germline V gene. V lost 4 bases, J lost 4 bases, and 8 bases stayed unmatched. This CDR3 spans 14 amino acids. This sequence was found in a woman in her sixties with acute or convalescent COVID-19. The chain links TRBV5-1 to TRBJ2-7; 7 nucleotides line up with TRBD1. Sequencing was done on a sample of peripheral blood. The DNA for the CDR3 is TGCGCCAGCAGCCCCCGGACAGGCGGATACGAGCAGTACTTC. It encodes CASSPRTGGYEQYF.